This T cell receptor beta chain came from a study of T cell responses to AZD1222 COVID-19 vaccine. Trimming cost V 4 bases and J 5 bases, with 18 bases left between them. Germline CDR1 reads PRHDT; CDR2 reads FYEKMQ (reference sequence). This CDR3 contains 15 residues. Clones were sequenced by immunoSEQ multiplex PCR, and TCRdb holds only the in-frame ones, with some missing. The table lists 90,000 to 100,000 clones, about 85% of them singletons, with about 3% in the top ten. This TCR came from an adult in good health. The material was peripheral blood, obtained on day 0 of AZD1222 vaccination. This chain uses TRBV13 with TRBJ2-7; possibly TRBD1 for D (6 bases). CDR3 DNA: TGTGCCAGCAGCTCCCCCAACTCACAGGGCCACGAGCAGTACTTC. Amino acids: CASSSPNSQGHEQYF.